What follows describes a single T cell receptor beta chain. The data originate from a study of tumor-infiltrating lymphocytes in primary liver carcinoma. Total RNA (around 500 ng) served as template for TCR beta cDNA synthesis primed by a constant-region primer. Slightly modified ARM-PCR with three nested multiplex PCR rounds yielded TCR beta libraries. Use of TRBV1-TRBV30 forward primers with a C-beta reverse primer characterized the first two PCR rounds, which lasted about 9 cycles each. MiXCR was run by TCRdb on the multiplex PCR reads, yielding one entry per CDR3 protein. The table has roughly 120,000 distinct CDR3 sequences, around two thirds seen once. The germline V gene has CDR1 SGHAT and CDR2 FQNNGV. The CDR3 sequence is 14 residues long. V lost 11 bases and J lost 4; bases outside the gene matches: 13. Co-extraction of RNA and DNA was performed on about 19-30 mg of unsorted bulk tissue. Tumors were each sampled at five separate regions.

J is TRBJ2-7 and V is TRBV11-2, with 8 nucleotides matching TRBD2. This receptor was identified in a woman aged 55-70 years with primary liver carcinoma and hepatitis B virus infection. The sequenced sample consisted of liver tumor tissue from sampling region 1. Subset noted: tumor region T1, superior pole. CDR3 protein: CAGSLTSGSYEQYF. CDR3 nucleotide sequence: TGTGCCGGTAGCTTGACAAGCGGGAGTTACGAGCAGTACTTC.